The present TCR beta chain was sequenced within a study of OX40 agonist ivuxolimab in advanced cancers. About the research overall: The treatment was a fully human IgG2 OX40 agonist, ivuxolimab. Therapy given before enrollment (anti-PD-1, anti-PD-L1 or anti-CTLA-4) was allowed, and 40% to 45% had some. Each patient was given ivuxolimab into a vein every 2 weeks, at 0.01 to 10 mg/kg.

Clones were read by immunoSEQ multiplex PCR, and TCRdb kept only the in-frame ones, dropping some. In the table there are tens of thousands of clones, 88% of which are singletons. Trimming removed 7 bases from V and 2 bases from J, with 8 bases in between. In germline, CDR1 is DFQATT, CDR2 SNEGSKA (reference sequence). This CDR3 has 11 residues. With respect to this clone: Its antigen is currently unknown.

Whole-study findings and limits: Dosing at 0.1 to 3.0 mg/kg was accompanied by clonal expansion of CD4+ and CD8+ blood T cells by week 6.

The V gene is TRBV20-1, the J gene TRBJ2-5; possible D gene TRBD1, 5 bases. The sequenced sample was CD4+ or CD8+ T cells sorted from blood, obtained in a trial of the OX40 agonist ivuxolimab. This TCR was recovered from an adult with an advanced solid tumor such as melanoma, head and neck, liver or kidney cancer. CDR3 sequence: CSEQGQETQYF. The CDR3 DNA sequence: TGCAGTGAGCAGGGACAAGAGACCCAGTACTTC.